Below are 18 T cell receptor beta chains sequenced from a single sample in a study of PD-1 blockade in classical Hodgkin lymphoma. The repertoire was sequenced with immunoSEQ multiplex PCR; TCRdb's copy has only in-frame clones and lacks some. The repertoire holds just under 45,000 clones, less than 75% seen once, with about 3% in the top ten. Documented time point: cycle 4 day 1 (C4D1), after more than 5 weeks of nivolumab. In every patient, relapse followed autologous stem cell transplantation, while exposure to brentuximab vedotin differed. The sample consisted of peripheral blood mononuclear cells (PBMCs), taken before the fourth cycle of nivolumab. These receptors were obtained from a human donor with classical Hodgkin lymphoma.

The gene calls are TRBV6-5 and TRBJ1-1; TRBD1 is a possible D gene (6 bases). With 0 bases removed from V and 0 bases from J, the gap between germline ends came to 8 bases. Per the germline V gene, CDR1 is MNHEY and CDR2 is SVGAGI. The CDR3 runs 15 residues. For the CDR3, the DNA is TGTGCCAGCAGTTACTCTACAGGGATGAACACTGAAGCTTTCTTT. This translates into CASSYSTGMNTEAFF.

This clone was found a few times. V and J are TRBV9 and TRBJ2-3, with 14 bases identical to TRBD2. The CDR3 runs to 16 residues. V lost 4 bases to trimming and J lost 3 bases; unmatched junction nucleotides: 4. The V gene's germline CDR1 is SGDLS and CDR2 YYNGEE. The CDR3 here is CASSPRTSGGTDTQYF. The CDR3 DNA follows: TGTGCCAGCAGCCCTCGGACTAGCGGGGGGACAGATACGCAGTATTTT.

This clone has only a few counts. The chain couples TRBV2 to TRBJ1-1; 9 bases map to TRBD1. J was trimmed by 1 base and V by 7 bases; bases with no gene match: 4. The CDR3 loop spans 14 amino acids. CDR1 and CDR2 (germline): SNHLY, FYNNEI. CDR3 region: CASNWDRENTEAFF. CDR3 sequence (DNA): TGTGCCAGCAATTGGGACAGGGAGAACACTGAAGCTTTCTTT.

The V call is TRBV6-5, the J call TRBJ2-7; D is undetermined. V lost 3 bases and J 1 base, leaving 7 bases between the germline ends. The CDR3 runs 13 residues. Looked up from germline, CDR1 is MNHEY and CDR2 is SVGAGI. The CDR3 here is CASSYLESYEQYF. CDR3 DNA: TGTGCCAGCAGTTATCTGGAATCCTACGAGCAGTACTTC.

The rearrangement links TRBV5-5 to TRBJ1-1; D not resolved. V was cut by 3 bases and J by 7 bases, with 10 bases left in between. Looked up from germline, CDR1 is SGHKS and CDR2 is YYEKEE (reference sequence). CDR3 length equals 12 residues. CDR3 in amino acids: CASSYGPSEAFF. The CDR3 nucleotides are TGTGCCAGCAGCTATGGACCGAGTGAAGCTTTCTTT. Drawing the rest from reference TRBV5-5 and TRBJ1-1, the complete variable domain is DAGVTQSPTHLIKTRGQQVTLRCSPISGHKSVSWYQQVLGQGPQFIFQYYEKEERGRGNFPDRFSARQFPNYSSELNVNALLLGDSALYLCASSYGPSEAFFGQGTRLTVV.

CDR3 in DNA: TGCGCCAGCAGCCAAGATTCGGGCAATGAGCAGTTCTTC. As protein: CASSQDSGNEQFF. The chain combines TRBV4-3 with TRBJ2-1, with D unresolved. V dropped 0 bases and J dropped 6 bases, with 6 bases sitting between them. The CDR3 contains 13 residues. Germline loops: CDR1 LGHNA, CDR2 YSLEER.

This clone was seen only a few times. The chain links TRBV7-2 to TRBJ2-7; D might be TRBD1 or TRBD2, each matching 5 bases. CDR3 length: 14 amino acids. CDR1 and CDR2 (germline): SGHTA, FQGNSA. V was cut by 1 base and J by 7 bases, with 14 bases left in between. In nucleotides, the CDR3 is TGTGCCAGCAGCTTAGACGGGGCCGTGGCTGAGCAGTACTTC. It translates to CASSLDGAVAEQYF.

The V gene is TRBV28, the J gene TRBJ1-2, with D hard to call. The CDR3 loop spans 13 amino acids. The germline CDR1 and CDR2 sequences are MDHEN and SYDVKM. V was cut by 5 bases and J by 1 base, with 8 bases left in between. In DNA, the CDR3 is TGTGCCAGCAGTGTACAGATTAACTATGGCTACACCTTC. Translation gives CASSVQINYGYTF.

This clone appeared once. DNA for the CDR3: TGTGCCAGCAGTTACGGGAATCAGCCCCAGCATTTT. Protein: CASSYGNQPQHF. The chain links TRBV6-6 to TRBJ1-5, with D unresolved. Trimming took 2 bases from V and 4 from J, leaving 3 bases between them. Germline values: CDR1 MNHNY, CDR2 SVGAGI (reference sequence). This CDR3 comprises 12 residues.

V and J are TRBV5-4 and TRBJ2-4, with no clear D. V was cut by 3 bases and J by 0 bases, with 10 bases left in between. The CDR3 is 15 amino acids. The germline V gene encodes CDR1 SGHNT and CDR2 YYREEE (reference sequence). The CDR3 bases are TGTGCCAGCAGCTCTCTTGAACTAGCCAAAAACATTCAGTACTTC. Protein: CASSSLELAKNIQYF.

This sequence joins TRBV2 and TRBJ2-3; D possibly corresponds to TRBD1 (5 bases). V was clipped by 4 bases and J by 1 base, with 9 bases between them. CDR3 length: 14 amino acids. The germline V gene encodes CDR1 SNHLY and CDR2 FYNNEI. The CDR3 spells CASSGQRRTDTQYF. The DNA of the CDR3 is TGTGCCAGCAGTGGACAGCGCCGCACAGATACGCAGTATTTT.

The chain couples TRBV9 to TRBJ2-7; TRBD1 matches at 7 bases. CDR1 is SGDLS, CDR2 YYNGEE, per germline. V dropped 0 bases and J dropped 0; count of bases not matched to a gene: 3. The CDR3 covers 15 residues. CDR3: CASSVEGGVSYEQYF. CDR3 sequence (DNA): TGTGCCAGCAGCGTAGAAGGGGGCGTCTCCTACGAGCAGTACTTC.

The chain combines TRBV4-3 with TRBJ2-4; a weak D match, TRBD1 (6 bases). The CDR3 spans 15 residues. Germline-derived CDR1 and CDR2 are LGHNA and YSLEER. The V gene lost 0 bases and the J gene lost 4 bases, with 10 bases spanning the gap. For the CDR3, the DNA is TGCGCCAGCAGCCAAGATACAGGGCGGAAAAACATTCAGTACTTC. This gives the protein CASSQDTGRKNIQYF.

This clone was seen a few times. Here the CDR3 DNA reads TGTGCCAGCAGTTTGAGCAGGACGGGAAACACCATATATTTT. It yields the protein CASSLSRTGNTIYF. J is TRBJ1-3 and V is TRBV6-5; no definite D call. Germline-derived CDR1 and CDR2 are MNHEY and SVGAGI. The CDR3 runs to 14 residues. V was cut by 4 bases and J by 4 bases, with 11 bases left in between.

The chain joins TRBV7-2 to TRBJ2-1, with 8 bases fitting TRBD1. Germline trimming cut 4 bases from V and 6 bases from J; bases unmatched to any gene: 8. Germline values: CDR1 SGHTA, CDR2 FQGNSA. The CDR3 is made up of 15 amino acids. The CDR3 region has the DNA TGTGCCAGCAGCTCCCCCGGGACAGGTCTCAATGAGCAGTTCTTC. This translates into CASSSPGTGLNEQFF. The whole variable domain, remainder taken from reference TRBV7-2 and TRBJ2-1, is GAGVSQSPSNKVTEKGKDVELRCDPISGHTALYWYRQSLGQGLEFLIYFQGNSAPDKSGLPSDRFSAERTGGSVSTLTIQRTQQEDSAVYLCASSSPGTGLNEQFFGPGTRLTVL.

This chain uses TRBV28 with TRBJ2-2, with 7 bases that match TRBD1. The ends lost 5 bases at V and 3 bases at J; junction bases unmatched: 6. The CDR3 consists of 15 residues. Germline CDR1 MDHEN, CDR2 SYDVKM. DNA of the CDR3: TGTGCCAGCAGTGGCCAACAGGGGTACACCGGGGAGCTGTTTTTT. It specifies CASSGQQGYTGELFF.

By proportion, this clone is medium-sized (0.01 to 0.1%). This chain joins TRBV19 and TRBJ2-2; tentative D call: TRBD2 (5 bases). The length of the CDR3 is 17 residues. Between the trimmed V and J ends, which lost 3 bases and 6 bases, there was a span of 20 bases. The germline V gene has CDR1 LNHDA and CDR2 SQIVND (reference sequence). CDR3 in amino acids: CASSMPGTPQFAGELFF. The CDR3 DNA reads TGTGCCAGTAGTATGCCGGGAACACCTCAGTTCGCCGGGGAGCTGTTTTTT. The complete variable domain, with remaining parts taken from reference TRBV19 and TRBJ2-2, reads DGGITQSPKYLFRKEGQNVTLSCEQNLNHDAMYWYRQDPGQGLRLIYYSQIVNDFQKGDIAEGYSVSREKKESFPLTVTSAQKNPTAFYLCASSMPGTPQFAGELFFGEGSRLTVL.

This clone was recorded at least ten times. The rearrangement uses TRBV19 and TRBJ2-2; possibly TRBD1 or TRBD2 for D (5 bases each). Germline CDR1 and CDR2: LNHDA and SQIVND (reference sequence). The CDR3 runs 18 residues. V was pared by 9 bases and J by 4 bases, with 27 bases between. The CDR3 spells CASHIERGAGASTGELFF. The CDR3 region has the DNA TGTGCCAGCCACATAGAGCGAGGGGCCGGAGCGTCCACCGGGGAGCTGTTTTTT. Full variable domain (rest looked up from reference TRBV19 and TRBJ2-2): DGGITQSPKYLFRKEGQNVTLSCEQNLNHDAMYWYRQDPGQGLRLIYYSQIVNDFQKGDIAEGYSVSREKKESFPLTVTSAQKNPTAFYLCASHIERGAGASTGELFFGEGSRLTVL.